These 16 T cell receptor beta chains were all obtained from the same sample, sequenced in a study of radiotherapy plus CTLA-4 blockade in lung cancer. Measured with immunoSEQ multiplex PCR; TCRdb has only the in-frame clones, and not every one. The sample has about 97,000 clones; approximately 75% are singletons. The starting material was peripheral blood, obtained from a patient treated with radiotherapy plus ipilimumab. These receptors originate from a human donor with non-small cell lung cancer who had a partial response to radiotherapy plus ipilimumab. Some clones in this sample may be carry-over from other donors' samples.

This clone came up a few times. The rearrangement uses TRBV14 and TRBJ2-1; TRBD2 might be the D (6 bases). Germline loops: CDR1 SGHDN, CDR2 FVKESK. The CDR3 extends over 14 amino acids. Deletions cut 1 base from V and 10 bases from J, with 14 bases between. The chain's CDR3 is CASSQGEEKGEQFF. The CDR3 DNA sequence: TGTGCCAGCAGCCAAGGGGAGGAAAAAGGCGAGCAGTTCTTC.

There are a few counts of this clone. The chain has TRBV19 and TRBJ1-5; tentatively, D is TRBD1 (6 bases). V lost 6 bases and J lost 4, with 13 bases in between. The length of the CDR3 is 14 residues. CDR1 and CDR2 (germline): LNHDA, SQIVND (reference sequence). CDR3 loop: CASRTTGGNQPQHF. The DNA for the CDR3 is TGTGCCAGTAGAACGACAGGAGGTAATCAGCCCCAGCATTTT.

This clone was detected once. V gene TRBV5-8 combines with J gene TRBJ1-2; D is unclear. Trimming removed 0 bases at V and 5 bases at J, with 14 bases between. Per the germline V gene, CDR1 is SGHTS and CDR2 is YDEGEE. The length of the CDR3 is 15 residues. The CDR3 nucleotides read TGTGCCAGCAGCTTGGACCGTCCCCCGGGGTATGGCTACACCTTC. Translated: CASSLDRPPGYGYTF.

The chain recombines TRBV19 with TRBJ1-1; 8 bases agree with TRBD1. This CDR3 is built from 15 residues. CDR1 is LNHDA and CDR2 is SQIVND in the germline V gene (reference sequence). Unmatched junction bases numbered 5, after V lost 5 bases and J lost 0 bases. CDR3 in amino acids: CASSRTGILNTEAFF. The CDR3 DNA is TGTGCCAGTAGTCGGACAGGGATCTTGAACACTGAAGCTTTCTTT.

The rearrangement links TRBV19 to TRBJ2-3, with D perhaps TRBD1 (6 bases). CDR1 is LNHDA and CDR2 is SQIVND in the germline V gene (reference sequence). The CDR3 loop spans 14 amino acids. The V end lost 4 bases, the J end lost 0 bases, and 8 bases lay between the germline ends. The CDR3 protein is CASSRGPSTDTQYF. In DNA form, the CDR3 reads TGTGCCAGTAGTAGGGGGCCCAGCACAGATACGCAGTATTTT.

The chain uses TRBV6-6 and TRBJ1-4, with no clear D. The CDR3 loop spans 11 amino acids. Trimming stripped 2 bases from V and 14 bases from J, with 9 bases between. Germline CDR1 is MNHNY and CDR2 is SVGAGI (reference sequence). CDR3 coding DNA: TGTGCCAGCAGTTACGGAGAAGAGCTGTTTTTT. Amino acid sequence: CASSYGEELFF.

The chain links TRBV7-2 to TRBJ2-1; TRBD2 is a possible D gene (5 bases). The V gene's germline CDR1 is SGHTA and CDR2 FQGNSA. V lost 5 bases and J 0 bases, leaving 14 bases between the germline ends. The CDR3 has 16 amino acids. The CDR3 is CASSPTRDSSYNEQFF. CDR3 nucleotide sequence: TGTGCCAGCAGCCCAACCCGGGATAGCTCCTACAATGAGCAGTTCTTC.

V usage is TRBV28 and J usage is TRBJ2-7; 8 bases align to TRBD2. The CDR3 contains 15 residues. V shed 7 bases, J shed 0 bases, and the junction held 8 bases outside the gene matches. Germline V gene lookup returns CDR1 MDHEN and CDR2 SYDVKM. CDR3 nucleotide sequence: TGTGCCAGCACCTCACAGCGGGAGTACTCCTACGAGCAGTACTTC. Its protein product is CASTSQREYSYEQYF. The full variable domain, with the rest looked up from reference TRBV28 and TRBJ2-7, is DVKVTQSSRYLVKRTGEKVFLECVQDMDHENMFWYRQDPGLGLRLIYFSYDVKMKEKGDIPEGYSVSREKKERFSLILESASTNQTSMYLCASTSQREYSYEQYFGPGTRLTVT.

The chain joins TRBV14 to TRBJ2-7; tentatively, D is TRBD2 (6 bases). This CDR3 spans 14 amino acids. V was clipped by 4 bases and J by 6 bases, with 16 bases between them. CDR1 and CDR2 (germline): SGHDN, FVKESK. The CDR3 loop is CASSRITGVSEQYF. The CDR3 DNA reads as TGTGCCAGCAGCCGGATAACGGGGGTCTCCGAGCAGTACTTC.

This clone was observed a single time. This rearrangement joins TRBV29-1 to TRBJ2-5, with D unresolved. Germline V CDR1 and CDR2: SQVTM, ANQGSEA. V gave up 6 bases and J gave up 0 bases, with 8 bases separating them. The CDR3 runs 12 residues. The CDR3 coding sequence is TGCAGCGTAAAATTAAACCAAGAGACCCAGTACTTC. Translated, it gives CSVKLNQETQYF.

The rearrangement uses TRBV15 and TRBJ2-1; D unclear. CDR3 length: 14 amino acids. V was cut by 0 bases and J by 6 bases, with 9 bases left in between. CDR1 is LNHNV, CDR2 YYDKDF, per germline (reference sequence). DNA of the CDR3: TGTGCCACCAGCAGAGAAAGAACGCGCAATGAGCAGTTCTTC. Protein product: CATSRERTRNEQFF. Variable domain in full (rest from reference TRBV15 and TRBJ2-1): DAMVIQNPRYQVTQFGKPVTLSCSQTLNHNVMYWYQQKSSQAPKLLFHYYDKDFNNEADTPDNFQSRRPNTSFCFLDIRSPGLGDTAMYLCATSRERTRNEQFFGPGTRLTVL.

This sequence joins TRBV28 and TRBJ1-2; TRBD1 might be the D (5 bases). CDR1 and CDR2 (germline): MDHEN, SYDVKM. CDR3 size: 15 residues. The germline V and J ends were trimmed by 5 bases and 7 bases, with 20 bases remaining between them. The DNA of the CDR3 is TGTGCCAGCAGTCCCCGTAGTGACCTTCAGGGTGGCTACACCTTC. It yields the protein CASSPRSDLQGGYTF.

This chain uses TRBV7-2 with TRBJ1-5; TRBD1 aligns across 8 bases. CDR1 and CDR2 (germline): SGHTA, FQGNSA. J was trimmed by 3 bases and V by 5 bases; bases with no gene match: 6. This CDR3 is 15 amino acids long. The CDR3 loop reads CASSHGQGNNQPQHF. In DNA, the CDR3 is TGTGCCAGCAGCCACGGACAGGGTAACAATCAGCCCCAGCATTTT.

The chain couples TRBV7-2 to TRBJ2-5; 11 nucleotides match TRBD2. V shed 5 bases, J shed 2 bases, and the junction held 7 bases outside the gene matches. This CDR3 has 16 residues. The V gene's germline CDR1 is SGHTA and CDR2 FQGNSA. The CDR3 spells CASSPPGTSGQETQYF. The DNA of the CDR3 is TGTGCCAGCAGCCCTCCCGGGACTAGCGGACAAGAGACCCAGTACTTC. Full variable domain (remainder filled in from reference TRBV7-2 and TRBJ2-5): GAGVSQSPSNKVTEKGKDVELRCDPISGHTALYWYRQSLGQGLEFLIYFQGNSAPDKSGLPSDRFSAERTGGSVSTLTIQRTQQEDSAVYLCASSPPGTSGQETQYFGPGTRLLVL.

This chain links TRBV10-3 with TRBJ2-5, with 7 bases identical to TRBD1. This CDR3 is built from 14 residues. Germline V gives CDR1 ENHRY, CDR2 SYGVKD. The J segment lost 4 bases and the V segment lost 10 bases, leaving 12 bases of the junction unmatched. The CDR3 spells CANSPGTETETQYF. The CDR3 DNA reads TGTGCCAACTCTCCCGGGACAGAAACAGAGACCCAGTACTTC.

This chain uses TRBV25-1 with TRBJ2-5, with a possible D match to TRBD2 (8 bases). The CDR3 sequence is 16 residues long. Per the germline V gene, CDR1 is MGHDK and CDR2 is SYGVNS. V was cut by 3 bases and J by 5 bases, with 19 bases left in between. This CDR3 is CASSETGGGQRETQYF. As DNA, the CDR3 is TGTGCCAGCAGTGAGACCGGGGGGGGACAGCGGGAGACCCAGTACTTC.